This T cell receptor (beta chain) was profiled in a study of blood T cell repertoires in COVID-19. Using immunoSEQ multiplex PCR, the repertoire was profiled, and TCRdb retains in-frame clones only, with some absent. The table records hundreds of thousands of clones, roughly 90% of them present only once. V shed 0 bases and J 6 bases; nucleotides not matched to a gene: 3. Germline V gene data show CDR1 as SGHAT and CDR2 as FQNNGV. The CDR3 spans 16 residues. The rearrangement joins TRBV11-2 to TRBJ2-4; 12 nucleotides match TRBD2. The sequencing input was PBMCs or T cells enriched from blood (not recorded which). The clonotype originates from a woman in her twenties or thirties who had recovered from COVID-19. CDR3 region: CASSLELAGGRNIQYF. CDR3 bases: TGTGCCAGCAGCTTAGAACTAGCGGGAGGTCGAAACATTCAGTACTTC.